Shown below are 30 T cell receptor beta chains from a single sample sequenced in a study of blood T cell repertoires in COVID-19. Assay used: immunoSEQ multiplex PCR; TCRdb lists only in-frame clones, some missing. The table records about 340,000 clones, around four fifths of them present only once. Sample: peripheral blood. The receptors derive from a man younger than 45 with active or convalescent COVID-19.

CDR3 in DNA: TGTGCCAGCAGTTTGAAGGGGGAATACGAGCAGTACTTC. It specifies CASSLKGEYEQYF. This chain joins TRBV28 and TRBJ2-7, with a tentative D call TRBD1 (6 bases). This CDR3 region has 13 residues. V was shortened by 3 bases and J by 4 bases, with 10 bases between the two germline ends. Per the germline V gene, CDR1 is MDHEN and CDR2 is SYDVKM.

This chain links TRBV27 with TRBJ2-7; D is possibly TRBD1 (6 bases). The CDR3 loop spans 14 amino acids. Germline-derived CDR1 and CDR2 are MNHEY and SMNVEV (reference sequence). Trimming cost V 4 bases and J 5 bases, with 15 bases left between them. The CDR3 loop is CASSSFTGIHEQYF. The CDR3 DNA reads as TGTGCCAGCAGTTCTTTCACAGGGATCCACGAGCAGTACTTC.

The chain recombines TRBV6-2 or TRBV6-3 with TRBJ2-6; 9 nucleotides agree with TRBD1. Looked up from germline, CDR1 is MNHEY and CDR2 is SVGEGT. The CDR3 spans 18 residues. V shed 3 bases and J 0 bases; nucleotides not matched to a gene: 6. The chain's CDR3 is CASSYPGQGYSGANVLTF. CDR3 nucleotide sequence: TGTGCCAGCAGTTATCCGGGACAGGGCTACTCTGGGGCCAACGTCCTGACTTTC.

The genes are TRBV19 and TRBJ2-2; D ambiguous. The ends were cut back, 3 bases at V and 8 bases at J, with 7 bases in the middle. CDR3 length equals 12 residues. Germline values: CDR1 LNHDA, CDR2 SQIVND (reference sequence). CDR3 bases: TGTGCCAGTAGTATGGCAGGAGGGGAGCTGTTTTTT. Its protein is CASSMAGGELFF.

V usage is TRBV2 and J usage is TRBJ2-3; 7 bases fit TRBD1. CDR1 SNHLY and CDR2 FYNNEI come from the germline V gene. J lost 5 bases, V lost 11 bases, and 13 bases had no gene match. This CDR3 has 14 residues. As DNA, the CDR3 is TGTGCCGGTTCAGGGGGATCCCAGGGAGATACGCAGTATTTT. Its protein product is CAGSGGSQGDTQYF.

The chain combines TRBV28 with TRBJ1-3; TRBD1 aligns across 8 bases. CDR3 length: 15 amino acids. CDR1 and CDR2 (germline): MDHEN, SYDVKM. With V trimmed by 6 bases and J by 1 base, 5 bases remained unmatched. CDR3 region: CASSQDRGSGNTIYF. The CDR3 DNA is TGTGCCAGCAGCCAAGACAGGGGATCTGGAAACACCATATATTTT.

The V gene is TRBV6-2 or TRBV6-3, the J gene TRBJ2-3, with D possibly TRBD1 on 5 matching bases. In germline, CDR1 is MNHEY, CDR2 SVGEGT. The V end was cut by 2 bases, the J end by 5 bases, with 5 bases between. The CDR3 totals 12 residues. In nucleotides, the CDR3 is TGTGCCAGCAGTTACAGGGGAGATACGCAGTATTTT. Amino acids: CASSYRGDTQYF.

The chain has TRBV9 and TRBJ2-3; TRBD2 agrees at 11 bases. J gave up 0 bases and V 5 bases, and 8 bases lay outside the gene matches. There are 17 residues in the CDR3. CDR1 and CDR2 from the germline V gene are SGDLS and YYNGEE. CDR3 region: CASRPGLAVSSTDTQYF. CDR3 sequence (DNA): TGTGCCAGCAGGCCGGGACTAGCGGTTTCTAGCACAGATACGCAGTATTTT.

V gene TRBV12-5 combines with J gene TRBJ1-5; a weak D match, TRBD1 (6 bases). This CDR3 is built from 14 residues. V was shortened by 1 base and J by 4 bases, with 8 bases between the two germline ends. Per the germline V gene, CDR1 is LGHNT and CDR2 is FRNRAP. The CDR3 bases are TGTGCTAGTGGTTTGGCAGGGGTGAATCAGCCCCAGCATTTT. The encoded protein is CASGLAGVNQPQHF. The complete variable domain, with remaining parts taken from reference TRBV12-5 and TRBJ1-5, reads DARVTQTPRHKVTEMGQEVTMRCQPILGHNTVFWYRQTMMQGLELLAYFRNRAPLDDSGMPKDRFSAEMPDATLATLKIQPSEPRDSAVYFCASGLAGVNQPQHFGDGTRLSIL.

The chain joins TRBV14 to TRBJ2-5, with 8 bases fitting TRBD2. CDR1 is SGHDN and CDR2 is FVKESK in the germline V gene. V lost 2 bases and J lost 4; bases outside the gene matches: 6. CDR3 length equals 15 residues. The CDR3 coding sequence is TGTGCCAGCAGCCAAAACGCGGGAGGTAGAGAGACCCAGTACTTC. This translates into CASSQNAGGRETQYF.

The chain combines TRBV7-2 with TRBJ1-1; TRBD1 might be the D (5 bases). This CDR3 is 15 amino acids long. Trimming left V 1 base short and J 6 bases short, with 15 bases between. Germline V gene lookup returns CDR1 SGHTA and CDR2 FQGNSA. The CDR3 nucleotides read TGTGCCAGCAGCTTAGAAACTTGGGGCCTAGCTGAAGCTTTCTTT. Its protein is CASSLETWGLAEAFF.

The rearrangement links TRBV7-2 to TRBJ2-7; the match to TRBD1 covers 9 bases. Germline CDR1 is SGHTA and CDR2 is FQGNSA. The CDR3 has 16 amino acids. Trimming at V came to 1 base and at J to 5 bases, leaving 9 bases not matched to a gene. CDR3 coding DNA: TGTGCCAGCAGCTTAGATTGGGACAGGGTCGGGGACGAGCAGTACTTC. This encodes CASSLDWDRVGDEQYF. The variable domain in full, completed from reference TRBV7-2 and TRBJ2-7, reads GAGVSQSPSNKVTEKGKDVELRCDPISGHTALYWYRQSLGQGLEFLIYFQGNSAPDKSGLPSDRFSAERTGGSVSTLTIQRTQQEDSAVYLCASSLDWDRVGDEQYFGPGTRLTVT.

The chain has TRBV18 and TRBJ1-6; a possible D gene is TRBD1 (5 bases). Deletions cut 6 bases from V and 8 bases from J, with 11 bases between. The CDR3 loop spans 13 amino acids. Looked up from germline, CDR1 is KGHSH and CDR2 is LQKENI. CDR3 sequence: CASSRGGDSPLHF. The CDR3 DNA reads TGTGCCAGCTCGAGGGGAGGCGATTCACCCCTCCACTTT.

The chain links TRBV28 to TRBJ2-7, with TRBD2 identical over 10 bases. The CDR3 is 12 residues long. Looked up from germline, CDR1 is MDHEN and CDR2 is SYDVKM. V shed 6 bases, J shed 6 bases, and the junction held 2 bases outside the gene matches. CDR3 nucleotides: TGTGCCAGCAGATCTAGCGGGAGCGAGCAGTACTTC. This sequence encodes CASRSSGSEQYF.

J is TRBJ2-7 and V is TRBV19; the match to TRBD2 covers 13 bases. The CDR3 spans 17 residues. In germline, CDR1 is LNHDA, CDR2 SQIVND (reference sequence). V shed 5 bases and J 5 bases; nucleotides not matched to a gene: 12. Here the CDR3 reads CASSSSGLAGAGDEQYF. In DNA form, the CDR3 reads TGTGCCAGTAGTTCCTCCGGACTAGCGGGAGCCGGGGACGAGCAGTACTTC.

The chain is built from TRBV7-9 and TRBJ1-2; D unresolved. The CDR3 is 12 amino acids. The V gene's germline CDR1 is SEHNR and CDR2 FQNEAQ (reference sequence). The germline V and J ends were trimmed by 3 bases and 1 base, with 3 bases remaining between them. The CDR3 is CASSFINYGYTF. The CDR3 DNA follows: TGTGCCAGCAGCTTCATTAACTATGGCTACACCTTC.

The V call is TRBV5-4, the J call TRBJ1-1; the match to TRBD1 covers 9 bases. Germline V gives CDR1 SGHNT, CDR2 YYREEE (reference sequence). After removal of 7 bases from V and 4 bases from J, the junction contained 14 bases not matched to a gene. The CDR3 consists of 16 residues. CDR3 in DNA: TGTGCCAGCTTTATCCCCGGGGGACAGGGTTTCACTGAAGCTTTCTTT. Translated, it gives CASFIPGGQGFTEAFF.

The chain uses TRBV7-3 and TRBJ2-3, with TRBD2 matching 14 bases. The length of the CDR3 is 16 residues. In germline, CDR1 is SGHTA, CDR2 FQGTGA. V was clipped by 5 bases and J by 1 base; unmatched bases: 2. The CDR3 DNA reads as TGTGCCAGCAGCCAGGGACTAGCGGGGGGCACAGATACGCAGTATTTT. It encodes CASSQGLAGGTDTQYF.

The chain is built from TRBV6-5 and TRBJ2-7; 8 positions agree with TRBD2. V lost 0 bases to trimming and J lost 7 bases; unmatched junction nucleotides: 8. The CDR3 length is 15 residues. CDR1 is MNHEY and CDR2 is SVGAGI in the germline V gene. Written as DNA, the CDR3 is TGTGCCAGCAGTTACTCGATGGGACTAGGTTTTGAGCAGTACTTC. This gives the protein CASSYSMGLGFEQYF.

This chain uses TRBV10-3 with TRBJ2-7; 8 bases map to TRBD2. Trimming cost V 7 bases and J 4 bases; bases outside gene matches: 12. The CDR3 totals 15 residues. Germline loops: CDR1 ENHRY, CDR2 SYGVKD. The CDR3: CAIMEGGSGTYEQYF. Here the CDR3 DNA reads TGTGCCATCATGGAAGGAGGTAGCGGGACGTACGAGCAGTACTTC.

The J gene is TRBJ1-2, the V gene TRBV5-6; 12 bases are shared with TRBD1. Germline V gene lookup returns CDR1 SGHDT and CDR2 YYEEEE. Trimming at V came to 4 bases and at J to 5 bases, leaving 9 bases not matched to a gene. CDR3 length: 16 amino acids. The CDR3 DNA reads as TGTGCCAGCAGCCTCGACCCGGGACAGGGGGCTTATGGCTACACCTTC. This gives the protein CASSLDPGQGAYGYTF.

The chain couples TRBV30 to TRBJ2-7, with D possibly TRBD2 on 5 matching bases. Trimming removed 0 bases at V and 1 base at J, with 16 bases between. Per the germline V gene, CDR1 is GTSNPN and CDR2 is SVGIG (reference sequence). The CDR3 is made up of 16 amino acids. CDR3 nucleotide sequence: TGTGCCTGGAGTGTACGCGGTTACCTAGCTTCCTACGAGCAGTACTTC. Its protein product is CAWSVRGYLASYEQYF.

This clone appeared a few times. The V call is TRBV4-2, the J call TRBJ2-3, with D unresolved. This CDR3 spans 15 amino acids. Per germline, CDR1 LGHNA and CDR2 YNFKEQ. Trimming pared 0 bases from V and 0 bases from J, leaving 7 bases between. CDR3 in amino acids: CASSQDYSSTDTQYF. DNA for the CDR3: TGTGCCAGCAGCCAAGATTACAGTAGCACAGATACGCAGTATTTT.

The chain couples TRBV5-1 to TRBJ1-5; TRBD1 matches 8 bases. The germline CDR1 and CDR2 sequences are SGHRS and YFSETQ. This CDR3 is 17 amino acids long. Unmatched junction bases numbered 5, after V lost 0 bases and J lost 0 bases. DNA of the CDR3: TGCGCCAGCAGCTTGGTCCCTCAGGGGGCTAGCAATCAGCCCCAGCATTTT. Translation gives CASSLVPQGASNQPQHF. The variable domain in full, completed from reference TRBV5-1 and TRBJ1-5, reads KAGVTQTPRYLIKTRGQQVTLSCSPISGHRSVSWYQQTPGQGLQFLFEYFSETQRNKGNFPGRFSGRQFSNSRSEMNVSTLELGDSALYLCASSLVPQGASNQPQHFGDGTRLSIL.

The chain joins TRBV7-2 to TRBJ2-2; D perhaps matches TRBD1 (6 bases). Germline CDR1 SGHTA, CDR2 FQGNSA. V was cut by 4 bases and J by 4 bases, with 13 bases left in between. The CDR3 covers 15 residues. The CDR3 bases are TGTGCCAGCAGCTCGGACAGTCGTGGCACCGGGGAGCTGTTTTTT. Amino acids: CASSSDSRGTGELFF.

This rearrangement joins TRBV9 to TRBJ2-7; TRBD2 aligns across 9 bases. V trimming: 2 bases; J trimming: 2 bases; junction bases outside the gene matches: 5. This CDR3 spans 15 amino acids. Germline CDR1 is SGDLS and CDR2 is YYNGEE. This CDR3 reads CASSVGLAPAYEQYF. The CDR3 DNA follows: TGTGCCAGCAGCGTGGGACTAGCCCCTGCCTACGAGCAGTACTTC.

The rearrangement joins TRBV9 to TRBJ2-6; possibly TRBD2 for D (6 bases). The CDR3 sequence is 13 residues long. Trimming left V 6 bases short and J 11 bases short, with 15 bases between. Germline V gene lookup returns CDR1 SGDLS and CDR2 YYNGEE. In DNA, the CDR3 is TGTGCCAGCACCAGAAATCGGAGGGACGTCCTGACTTTC. Encoded protein: CASTRNRRDVLTF. The variable domain in full, completed from reference TRBV9 and TRBJ2-6, reads DSGVTQTPKHLITATGQRVTLRCSPRSGDLSVYWYQQSLDQGLQFLIQYYNGEERAKGNILERFSAQQFPDLHSELNLSSLELGDSALYFCASTRNRRDVLTFGAGSRLTVL.

This clone was detected only a few times. The V call is TRBV5-1, the J call TRBJ1-2; 8 bases are a match to TRBD1. Germline V CDR1 and CDR2: SGHRS, YFSETQ. V dropped 0 bases and J dropped 4; count of bases not matched to a gene: 11. There are 17 residues in the CDR3. The CDR3 loop reads CASSLDGTGRYFYGYTF. DNA of the CDR3: TGCGCCAGCAGCTTGGATGGGACAGGCCGATACTTCTATGGCTACACCTTC.

V gene TRBV9 combines with J gene TRBJ2-5, with 9 nucleotides matching TRBD1. The CDR3 covers 13 residues. Looked up from germline, CDR1 is SGDLS and CDR2 is YYNGEE. V lost 4 bases and J lost 4; bases outside the gene matches: 2. The CDR3 sequence: CASSRDRVETQYF. In nucleotides, the CDR3 is TGTGCCAGCAGCCGGGACAGGGTAGAGACCCAGTACTTC.

The chain is built from TRBV5-4 and TRBJ2-1; the match to TRBD1 covers 9 bases. Germline assignment: CDR1 SGHNT and CDR2 YYREEE (reference sequence). With 4 bases clipped from V and 7 bases from J, the junction kept 9 bases outside the gene matches. CDR3 length: 15 amino acids. The CDR3 reads CASSPGQGNWNEQFF. Written as DNA, the CDR3 is TGTGCCAGCAGCCCGGGACAGGGCAATTGGAATGAGCAGTTCTTC.